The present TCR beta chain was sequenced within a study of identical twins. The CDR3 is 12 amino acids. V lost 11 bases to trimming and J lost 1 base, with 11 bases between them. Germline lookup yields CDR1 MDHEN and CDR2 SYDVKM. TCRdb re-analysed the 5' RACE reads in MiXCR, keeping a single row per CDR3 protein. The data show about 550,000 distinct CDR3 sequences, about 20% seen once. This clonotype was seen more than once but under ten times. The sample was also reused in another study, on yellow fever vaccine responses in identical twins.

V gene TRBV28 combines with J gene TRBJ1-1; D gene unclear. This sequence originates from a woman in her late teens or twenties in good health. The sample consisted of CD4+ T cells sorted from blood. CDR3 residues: CAHSRGNTEAFF. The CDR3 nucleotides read TGTGCCCACTCCCGGGGGAACACTGAAGCTTTCTTT.